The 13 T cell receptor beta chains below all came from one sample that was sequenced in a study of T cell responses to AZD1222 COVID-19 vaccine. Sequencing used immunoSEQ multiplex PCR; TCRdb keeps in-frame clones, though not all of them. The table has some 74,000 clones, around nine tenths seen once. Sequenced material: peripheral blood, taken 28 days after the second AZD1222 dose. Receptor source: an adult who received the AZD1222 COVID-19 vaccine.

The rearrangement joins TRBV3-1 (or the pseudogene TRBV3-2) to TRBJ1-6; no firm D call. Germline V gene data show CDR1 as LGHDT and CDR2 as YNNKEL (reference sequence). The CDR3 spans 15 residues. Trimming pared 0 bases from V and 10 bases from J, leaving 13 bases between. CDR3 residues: CASSQDWGKGSPLHF. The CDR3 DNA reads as TGTGCCAGCAGCCAAGATTGGGGTAAAGGGTCACCCCTCCACTTT.

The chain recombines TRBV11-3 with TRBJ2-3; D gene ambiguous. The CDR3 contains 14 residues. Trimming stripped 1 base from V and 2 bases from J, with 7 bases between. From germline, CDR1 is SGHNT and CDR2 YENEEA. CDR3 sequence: CASSLGQTTDTQYF. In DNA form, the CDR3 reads TGTGCCAGCAGCTTAGGGCAGACCACAGATACGCAGTATTTT.

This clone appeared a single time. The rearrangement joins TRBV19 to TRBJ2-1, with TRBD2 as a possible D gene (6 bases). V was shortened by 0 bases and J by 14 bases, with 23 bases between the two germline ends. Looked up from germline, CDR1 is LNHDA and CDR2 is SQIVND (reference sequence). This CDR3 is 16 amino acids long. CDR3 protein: CASSIDSQAVTRSKFF. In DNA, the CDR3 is TGTGCCAGTAGTATAGATTCCCAGGCGGTGACTAGATCTAAGTTCTTC.

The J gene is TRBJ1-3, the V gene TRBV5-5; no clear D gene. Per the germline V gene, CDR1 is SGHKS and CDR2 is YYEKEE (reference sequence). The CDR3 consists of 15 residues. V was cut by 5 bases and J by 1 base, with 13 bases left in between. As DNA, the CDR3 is TGTGCCAGCAGTTCCGGTCTTACATCTGGAAACACCATATATTTT. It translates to CASSSGLTSGNTIYF.

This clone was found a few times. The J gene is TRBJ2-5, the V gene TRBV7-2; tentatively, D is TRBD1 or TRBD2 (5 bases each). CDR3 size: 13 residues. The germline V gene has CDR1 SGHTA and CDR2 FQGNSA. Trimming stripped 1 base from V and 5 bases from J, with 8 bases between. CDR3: CASSLVEGETQYF. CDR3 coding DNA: TGTGCCAGCAGCTTAGTCGAGGGGGAGACCCAGTACTTC. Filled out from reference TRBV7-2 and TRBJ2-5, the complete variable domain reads GAGVSQSPSNKVTEKGKDVELRCDPISGHTALYWYRQSLGQGLEFLIYFQGNSAPDKSGLPSDRFSAERTGGSVSTLTIQRTQQEDSAVYLCASSLVEGETQYFGPGTRLLVL.

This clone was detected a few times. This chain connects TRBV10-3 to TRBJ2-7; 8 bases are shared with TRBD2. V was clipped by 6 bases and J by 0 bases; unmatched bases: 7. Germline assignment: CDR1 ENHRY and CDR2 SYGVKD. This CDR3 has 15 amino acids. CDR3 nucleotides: TGTGCCATCAGATCAGCGGGAGCCCTCTCCTACGAGCAGTACTTC. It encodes CAIRSAGALSYEQYF.

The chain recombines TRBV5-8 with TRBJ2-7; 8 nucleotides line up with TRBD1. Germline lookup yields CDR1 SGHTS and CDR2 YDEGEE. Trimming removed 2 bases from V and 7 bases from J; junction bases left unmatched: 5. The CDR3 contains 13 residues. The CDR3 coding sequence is TGTGCCAGCAGCTTTTACAGGGGGTATGAGCAGTACTTC. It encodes CASSFYRGYEQYF.

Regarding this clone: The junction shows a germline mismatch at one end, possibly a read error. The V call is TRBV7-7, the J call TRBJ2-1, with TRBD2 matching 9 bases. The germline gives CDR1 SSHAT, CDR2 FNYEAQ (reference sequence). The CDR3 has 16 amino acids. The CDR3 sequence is CASSSGPAGGNNEQFF. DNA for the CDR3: TGTGCTAGCAGCTCCGGCCCAGCGGGAGGAAACAATGAGCAGTTCTTC.

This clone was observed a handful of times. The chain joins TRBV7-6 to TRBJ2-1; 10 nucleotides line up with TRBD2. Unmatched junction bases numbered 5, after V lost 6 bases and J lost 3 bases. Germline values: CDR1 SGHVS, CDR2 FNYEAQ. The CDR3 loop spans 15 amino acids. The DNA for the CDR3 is TGTGCCAGCAGTCCTAGCGGGGGTGGCTACAATGAGCAGTTCTTC. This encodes CASSPSGGGYNEQFF. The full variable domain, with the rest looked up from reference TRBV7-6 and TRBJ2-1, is GAGVSQSPRYKVTKRGQDVALRCDPISGHVSLYWYRQALGQGPEFLTYFNYEAQQDKSGLPNDRFSAERPEGSISTLTIQRTEQRDSAMYRCASSPSGGGYNEQFFGPGTRLTVL.

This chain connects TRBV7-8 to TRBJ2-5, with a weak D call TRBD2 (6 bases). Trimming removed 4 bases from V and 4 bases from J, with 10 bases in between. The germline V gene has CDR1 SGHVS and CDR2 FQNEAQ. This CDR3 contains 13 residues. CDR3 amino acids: CASSSGLAETQYF. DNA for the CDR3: TGTGCCAGCAGCTCGGGACTTGCAGAGACCCAGTACTTC.

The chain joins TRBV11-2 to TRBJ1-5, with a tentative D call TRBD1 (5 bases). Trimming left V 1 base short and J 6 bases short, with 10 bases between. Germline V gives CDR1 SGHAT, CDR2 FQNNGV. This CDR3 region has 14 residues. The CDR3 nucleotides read TGTGCCAGCAGCTTAGGGGGGGATAGTCAGCCCCAGCATTTT. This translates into CASSLGGDSQPQHF. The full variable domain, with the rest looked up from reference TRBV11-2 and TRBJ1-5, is EAGVAQSPRYKIIEKRQSVAFWCNPISGHATLYWYQQILGQGPKLLIQFQNNGVVDDSQLPKDRFSAERLKGVDSTLKIQPAKLEDSAVYLCASSLGGDSQPQHFGDGTRLSIL.

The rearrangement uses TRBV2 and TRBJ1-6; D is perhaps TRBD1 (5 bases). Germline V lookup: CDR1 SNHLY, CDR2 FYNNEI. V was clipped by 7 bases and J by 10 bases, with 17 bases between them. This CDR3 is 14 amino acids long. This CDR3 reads CASMGDHRGSPLHF. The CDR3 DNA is TGTGCCAGCATGGGGGACCATCGGGGATCACCCCTCCACTTT.

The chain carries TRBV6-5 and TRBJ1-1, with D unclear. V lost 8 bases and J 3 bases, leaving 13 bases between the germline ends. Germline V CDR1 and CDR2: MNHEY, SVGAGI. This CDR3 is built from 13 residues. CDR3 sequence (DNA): TGTGCCAGCCGTCTCGCGTGGGACACTGAAGCTTTCTTT. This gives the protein CASRLAWDTEAFF.